A selection of T cell receptor beta chains follows, all from one sample in a study of T cell responses to AZD1222 COVID-19 vaccine. TCRdb's table, derived via immunoSEQ multiplex PCR, lists solely in-frame clones and lacks some. The sample shows roughly 70,000 clones, 85% to 90% of them seen only once. The sequences come from peripheral blood, collected 28 days after the second AZD1222 dose. The source of these receptors is an adult who received the AZD1222 COVID-19 vaccine. The conserved cysteine and the conserved F or W are not part of the CDR3 here. Fields, in order: J gene, CDR3 length, V gene, CDR3 protein.

j_gene: TRBJ2-1
len: 13
v_gene: TRBV7-2
CDR3aa: ASSLGLAPYNEQF

j_gene: TRBJ1-6
len: 13
v_gene: TRBV9
CDR3aa: ASSATGTENSPLH

j_gene: TRBJ1-3
len: 10
v_gene: TRBV3-1/TRBV3-2
CDR3aa: ASSQGGNTIY

j_gene: TRBJ2-7
len: 15
v_gene: TRBV11-2
CDR3aa: ASSLPPGAVGRDEQY

j_gene: TRBJ1-1
len: 11
v_gene: TRBV12-5
CDR3aa: ASGKGARTEAF

j_gene: TRBJ2-2
len: 11
v_gene: TRBV19
CDR3aa: ASSRSNTGELF

j_gene: TRBJ2-2
len: 13
v_gene: TRBV5-1
CDR3aa: ASSLGTGNTGELF

j_gene: TRBJ1-6
len: 12
v_gene: TRBV6-5
CDR3aa: ASSSWDSSSPLH

j_gene: TRBJ2-7
len: 11
v_gene: TRBV12-3/TRBV12-4
CDR3aa: ASSLENRGAQY

j_gene: TRBJ1-2
len: 11
v_gene: TRBV7-2
CDR3aa: ASSPTGHYGYT

j_gene: TRBJ1-1
len: 11
v_gene: TRBV7-9
CDR3aa: ASSLDEGTEAF

j_gene: TRBJ1-5
len: 13
v_gene: TRBV7-9
CDR3aa: ASSLSGGSNQPQH

j_gene: TRBJ1-2
len: 11
v_gene: TRBV2
CDR3aa: ASSDNRNYGYT

j_gene: TRBJ1-6
len: 12
v_gene: TRBV7-3
CDR3aa: ASSQGQGTSPLH

j_gene: TRBJ2-1
len: 12
v_gene: TRBV18
CDR3aa: ASSPLARLGQQF

j_gene: TRBJ2-2
len: 10
v_gene: TRBV7-2
CDR3aa: ASSLGTGELF

j_gene: TRBJ2-5
len: 12
v_gene: TRBV2
CDR3aa: ASTSTREQETQY

j_gene: TRBJ1-1
len: 12
v_gene: TRBV9
CDR3aa: ASSVVGPNTEAF

j_gene: TRBJ1-4
len: 13
v_gene: TRBV7-9
CDR3aa: ASSLQQGFNEKLF

j_gene: TRBJ1-1
len: 10
v_gene: TRBV28
CDR3aa: ASSLLVSEAF

j_gene: TRBJ2-2
len: 13
v_gene: TRBV5-1
CDR3aa: ASSYRDSQTGELF

j_gene: TRBJ1-2
len: 10
v_gene: TRBV6-6
CDR3aa: ASAGTVYGYT

j_gene: TRBJ2-3
len: 14
v_gene: TRBV9
CDR3aa: ASSVDPLVGTYTQY

j_gene: TRBJ1-5
len: 13
v_gene: TRBV27
CDR3aa: ASSPSVAPNQPQH

j_gene: TRBJ2-7
len: 12
v_gene: TRBV28
CDR3aa: AAWGGTGIYEQY

j_gene: TRBJ2-5
len: 11
v_gene: TRBV28
CDR3aa: ASSPTAGVTQY